The source of this T cell receptor (beta chain) is a study of blood T cell repertoires in COVID-19. Overall study context: COVID-19 samples, acute and convalescent, were from the United States, Italy and Spain.

Authors' data handling: Nucleated cell number was recorded as an estimate derived from reference gene primer amplification. Produced via immunoSEQ multiplex PCR; TCRdb's table is partial and in-frame only. The V and J calls and clone size were taken over from that table, and D and trimming were inferred from the DNA. In the table there are approximately 32,000 clones, around nine tenths of which are singletons. This clone was seen once. Different DNA sequences within this sample yield the same CDR3. V lost 6 bases and J 6 bases, leaving 15 bases between the germline ends. Germline loops: CDR1 WSHSY, CDR2 SAAADI. The CDR3 covers 13 residues.

This sequence joins TRBV10-2 and TRBJ2-7; D may be TRBD2 (6 bases). Sequencing used peripheral blood. The origin of this receptor is a woman between 65 and 79 years old with active COVID-19. CDR3 coding DNA: TGCGCCAGCAGGCAAGAACTGGGGGGCGAGCAGTACTTC. It yields the protein CASRQELGGEQYF.